This TCR beta chain is drawn from a study of pediatric ulcerative colitis. The CDR3 contains 14 residues. Germline loops: CDR1 SSHAT, CDR2 FNYEAQ (reference sequence). The V and J ends lost 1 base and 5 bases, in that order; junction bases with no gene match: 0. Study conclusions and caveats: All ulcerative colitis patients, but no controls, carried two rectal clonotypes. A couple of patients had blood samples with substantially reduced template counts.

Measured with immunoSEQ multiplex PCR; TCRdb has only the in-frame clones, and not every one. The sample holds 20,000 or so clones, 71% seen once. This clone is medium-sized in the sample. Its antigen is unidentified. This specimen includes other DNA sequences encoding the same CDR3. During colonoscopy, one to two rectal pinch biopsies were collected. The receptor was isolated from a boy between 10 and 17 years old with severe ulcerative colitis. The specimen sequenced was gut tissue. The chain is built from TRBV7-7 and TRBJ2-2; 8 bases map to TRBD1. This chain's CDR3 is CASSLGTGTGELFF. CDR3 DNA sequence: TGTGCCAGCAGCTTAGGGACAGGGACCGGGGAGCTGTTTTTT.